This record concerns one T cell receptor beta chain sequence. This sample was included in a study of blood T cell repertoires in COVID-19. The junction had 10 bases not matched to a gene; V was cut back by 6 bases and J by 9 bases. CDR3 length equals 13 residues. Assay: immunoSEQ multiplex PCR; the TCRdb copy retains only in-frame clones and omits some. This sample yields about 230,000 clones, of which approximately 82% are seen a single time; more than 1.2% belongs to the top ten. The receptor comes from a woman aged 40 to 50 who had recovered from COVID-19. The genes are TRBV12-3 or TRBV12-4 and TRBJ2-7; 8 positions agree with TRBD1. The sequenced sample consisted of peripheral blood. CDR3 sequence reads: CASSPDRVVGQYF. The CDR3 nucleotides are TGTGCCAGCAGCCCGGACAGGGTCGTTGGGCAGTACTTC.